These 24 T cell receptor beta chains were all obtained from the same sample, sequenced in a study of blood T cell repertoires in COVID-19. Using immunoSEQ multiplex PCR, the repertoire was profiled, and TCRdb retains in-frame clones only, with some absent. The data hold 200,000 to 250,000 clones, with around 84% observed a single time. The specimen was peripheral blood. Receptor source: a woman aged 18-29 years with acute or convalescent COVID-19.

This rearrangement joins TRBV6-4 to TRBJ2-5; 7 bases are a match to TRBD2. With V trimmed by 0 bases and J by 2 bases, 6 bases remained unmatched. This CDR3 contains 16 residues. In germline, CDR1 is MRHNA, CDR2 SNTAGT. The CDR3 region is CASSDSGLAVQETQYF. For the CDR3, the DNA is TGTGCCAGCAGTGACTCTGGGCTAGCGGTACAAGAGACCCAGTACTTC.

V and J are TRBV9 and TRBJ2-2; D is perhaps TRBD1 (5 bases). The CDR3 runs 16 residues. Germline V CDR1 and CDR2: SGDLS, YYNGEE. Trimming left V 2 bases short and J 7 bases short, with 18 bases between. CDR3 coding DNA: TGTGCCAGCAGCGTCAATCCTCAGGGTAGGGGCGGGGAGCTGTTTTTT. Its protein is CASSVNPQGRGGELFF. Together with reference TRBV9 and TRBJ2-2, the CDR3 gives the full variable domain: DSGVTQTPKHLITATGQRVTLRCSPRSGDLSVYWYQQSLDQGLQFLIQYYNGEERAKGNILERFSAQQFPDLHSELNLSSLELGDSALYFCASSVNPQGRGGELFFGEGSRLTVL.

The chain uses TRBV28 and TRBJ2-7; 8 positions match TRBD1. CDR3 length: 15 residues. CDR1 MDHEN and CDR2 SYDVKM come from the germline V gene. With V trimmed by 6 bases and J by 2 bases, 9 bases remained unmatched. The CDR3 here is CASRTGTGLTYEQYF. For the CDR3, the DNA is TGTGCCAGCAGAACCGGGACAGGCTTGACCTACGAGCAGTACTTC.

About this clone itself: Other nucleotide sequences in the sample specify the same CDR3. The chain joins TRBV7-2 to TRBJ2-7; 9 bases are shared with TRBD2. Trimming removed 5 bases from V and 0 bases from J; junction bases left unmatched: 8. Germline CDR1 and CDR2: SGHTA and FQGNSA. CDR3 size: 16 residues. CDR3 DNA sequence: TGTGCCAGCAGCCCCAGGAGCGGGAGGAGCTCCTACGAGCAGTACTTC. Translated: CASSPRSGRSSYEQYF.

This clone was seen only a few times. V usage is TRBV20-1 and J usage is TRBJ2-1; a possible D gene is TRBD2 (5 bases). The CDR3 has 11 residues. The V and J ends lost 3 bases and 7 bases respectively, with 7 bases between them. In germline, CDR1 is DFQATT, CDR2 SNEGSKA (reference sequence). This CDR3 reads CSASRENEQFF. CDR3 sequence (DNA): TGCAGTGCTAGTCGGGAAAATGAGCAGTTCTTC.

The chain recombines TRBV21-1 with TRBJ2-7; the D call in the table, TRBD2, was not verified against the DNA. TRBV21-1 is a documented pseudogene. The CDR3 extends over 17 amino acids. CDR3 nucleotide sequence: TGTGCCAGCACGGCTCGTTTAGGAGCGGGGAACCCCTACGAGCAGTACTTC. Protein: CASTARLGAGNPYEQYF.

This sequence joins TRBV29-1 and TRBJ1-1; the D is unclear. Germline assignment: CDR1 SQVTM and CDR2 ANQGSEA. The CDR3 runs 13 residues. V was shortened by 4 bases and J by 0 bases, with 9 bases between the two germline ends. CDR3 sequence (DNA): TGCAGCGTTGCCTCGAGTCTGAACACTGAAGCTTTCTTT. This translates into CSVASSLNTEAFF. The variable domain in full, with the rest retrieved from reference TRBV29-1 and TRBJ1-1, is SAVISQKPSRDICQRGTSLTIQCQVDSQVTMMFWYRQQPGQSLTLIATANQGSEATYESGFVIDKFPISRPNLTFSTLTVSNMSPEDSSIYLCSVASSLNTEAFFGQGTRLTVV.

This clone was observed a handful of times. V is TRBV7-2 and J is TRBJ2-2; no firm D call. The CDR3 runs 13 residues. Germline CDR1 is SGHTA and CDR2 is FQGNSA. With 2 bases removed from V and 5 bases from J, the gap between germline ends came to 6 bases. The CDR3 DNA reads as TGTGCCAGCAGCTTATCTCCGACCGGGGAGCTGTTTTTT. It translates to CASSLSPTGELFF.

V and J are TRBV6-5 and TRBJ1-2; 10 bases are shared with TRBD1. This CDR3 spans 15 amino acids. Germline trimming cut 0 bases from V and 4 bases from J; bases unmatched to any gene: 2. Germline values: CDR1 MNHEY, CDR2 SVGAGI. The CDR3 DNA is TGTGCCAGCAGTTACTCGACAGGGGGCGGCTATGGCTACACCTTC. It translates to CASSYSTGGGYGYTF.

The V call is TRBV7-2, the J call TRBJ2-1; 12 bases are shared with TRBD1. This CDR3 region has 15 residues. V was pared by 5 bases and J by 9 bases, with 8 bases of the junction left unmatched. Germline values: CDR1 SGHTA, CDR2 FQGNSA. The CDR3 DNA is TGTGCCAGCAGCCCCGGAGGGACAGGGGGCATTGAGCAGTTCTTC. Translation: CASSPGGTGGIEQFF.

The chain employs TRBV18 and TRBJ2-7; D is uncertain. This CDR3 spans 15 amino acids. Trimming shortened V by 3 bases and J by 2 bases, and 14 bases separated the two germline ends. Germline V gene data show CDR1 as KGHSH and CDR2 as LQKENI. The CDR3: CASSPPGLYTYEQYF. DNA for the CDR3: TGTGCCAGCTCACCCCCCGGTCTCTATACCTACGAGCAGTACTTC.

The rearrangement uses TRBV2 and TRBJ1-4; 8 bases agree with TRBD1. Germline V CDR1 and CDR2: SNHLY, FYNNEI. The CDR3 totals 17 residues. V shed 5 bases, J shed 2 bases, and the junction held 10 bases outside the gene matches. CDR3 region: CASSRTGTPRTNEKLFF. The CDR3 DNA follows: TGTGCCAGCAGTAGGACAGGGACGCCCCGCACTAATGAAAAACTGTTTTTT.

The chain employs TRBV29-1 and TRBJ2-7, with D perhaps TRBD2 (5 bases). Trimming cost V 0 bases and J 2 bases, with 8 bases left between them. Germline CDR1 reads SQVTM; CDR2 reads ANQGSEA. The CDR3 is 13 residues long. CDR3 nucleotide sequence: TGCAGCGTTGAAGAGGACTCCCCCTACGAGCAGTACTTC. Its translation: CSVEEDSPYEQYF.

The CDR3 loop is CASRGDRLYNEQFF. The CDR3 region has the DNA TGTGCCAGTAGAGGAGATCGGCTCTACAATGAGCAGTTCTTC. The chain uses TRBV19 and TRBJ2-1; D is undetermined. CDR1 and CDR2 from the germline V gene are LNHDA and SQIVND (reference sequence). The CDR3 sequence is 14 residues long. The germline V and J ends were trimmed by 6 bases and 3 bases, with 12 bases remaining between them.

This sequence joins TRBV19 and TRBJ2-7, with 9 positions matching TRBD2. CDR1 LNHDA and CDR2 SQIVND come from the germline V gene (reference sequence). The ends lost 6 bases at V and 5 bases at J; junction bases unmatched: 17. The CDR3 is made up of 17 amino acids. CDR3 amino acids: CASRAWGVAGARDEQYF. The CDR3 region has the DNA TGTGCCAGTAGGGCGTGGGGAGTAGCGGGAGCCAGAGACGAGCAGTACTTC.

CDR3 sequence: CASSLVGQGGASGANVLTF. CDR3 nucleotide sequence: TGTGCCAGCAGCTTGGTCGGACAGGGGGGAGCCTCTGGGGCCAACGTCCTGACTTTC. The chain has TRBV5-6 and TRBJ2-6; TRBD1 agrees at 10 bases. CDR1 and CDR2 (germline): SGHDT, YYEEEE. The trim removed 0 bases at V and 0 bases at J, leaving 6 bases unmatched. The CDR3 covers 19 residues.

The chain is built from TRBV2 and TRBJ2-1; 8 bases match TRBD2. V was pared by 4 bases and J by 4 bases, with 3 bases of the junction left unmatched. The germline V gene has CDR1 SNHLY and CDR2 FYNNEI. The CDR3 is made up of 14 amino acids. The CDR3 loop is CASSVGRDYNEQFF. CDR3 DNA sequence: TGTGCCAGCAGTGTCGGGAGGGATTACAATGAGCAGTTCTTC.

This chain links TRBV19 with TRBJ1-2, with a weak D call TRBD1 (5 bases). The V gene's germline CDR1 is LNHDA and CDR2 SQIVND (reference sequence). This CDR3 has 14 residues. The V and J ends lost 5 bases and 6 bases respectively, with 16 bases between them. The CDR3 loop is CASSRPPGLDGYTF. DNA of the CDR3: TGTGCCAGTAGTCGACCTCCAGGGTTGGATGGCTACACCTTC.

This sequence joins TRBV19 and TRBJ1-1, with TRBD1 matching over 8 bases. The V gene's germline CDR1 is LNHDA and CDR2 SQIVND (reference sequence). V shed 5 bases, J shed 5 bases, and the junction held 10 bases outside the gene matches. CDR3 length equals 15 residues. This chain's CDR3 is CASSSMTGVGTEAFF. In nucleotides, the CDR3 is TGTGCCAGTAGTTCTATGACAGGGGTAGGGACTGAAGCTTTCTTT.

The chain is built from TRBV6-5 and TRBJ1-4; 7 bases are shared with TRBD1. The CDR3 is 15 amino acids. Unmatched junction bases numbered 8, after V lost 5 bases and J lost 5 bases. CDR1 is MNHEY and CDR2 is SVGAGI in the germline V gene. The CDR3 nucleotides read TGTGCCAGCAGTAGCCGGACAGGACTGAATGAAAAACTGTTTTTT. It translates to CASSSRTGLNEKLFF.

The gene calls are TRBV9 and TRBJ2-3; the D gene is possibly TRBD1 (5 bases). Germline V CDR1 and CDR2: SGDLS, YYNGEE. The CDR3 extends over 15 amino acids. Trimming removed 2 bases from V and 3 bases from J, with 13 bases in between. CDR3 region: CASSVETVGTDTQYF. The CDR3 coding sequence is TGTGCCAGCAGCGTCGAGACAGTAGGAACAGATACGCAGTATTTT.

The CDR3 loop reads CATGPGGLTETQYF. CDR3 coding DNA: TGTGCCACGGGACCAGGGGGCCTGACGGAGACCCAGTACTTC. The rearrangement uses TRBV24-1 and TRBJ2-5; 8 bases fit TRBD1. Germline CDR1 and CDR2: KGHDR and SFDVKD. The CDR3 contains 14 residues. J gave up 5 bases and V 10 bases, and 11 bases lay outside the gene matches.

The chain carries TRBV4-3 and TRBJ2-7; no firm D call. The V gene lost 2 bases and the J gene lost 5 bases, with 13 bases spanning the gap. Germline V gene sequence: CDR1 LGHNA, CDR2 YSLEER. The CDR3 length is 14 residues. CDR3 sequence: CASSQMGDSHEQYF. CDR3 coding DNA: TGCGCCAGCAGCCAAATGGGCGATTCCCACGAGCAGTACTTC.

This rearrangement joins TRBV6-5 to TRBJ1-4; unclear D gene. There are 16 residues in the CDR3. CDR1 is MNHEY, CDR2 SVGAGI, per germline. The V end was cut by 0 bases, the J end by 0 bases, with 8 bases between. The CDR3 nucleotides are TGTGCCAGCAGTTACTCCTACGCTGCAACTAATGAAAAACTGTTTTTT. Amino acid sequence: CASSYSYAATNEKLFF.